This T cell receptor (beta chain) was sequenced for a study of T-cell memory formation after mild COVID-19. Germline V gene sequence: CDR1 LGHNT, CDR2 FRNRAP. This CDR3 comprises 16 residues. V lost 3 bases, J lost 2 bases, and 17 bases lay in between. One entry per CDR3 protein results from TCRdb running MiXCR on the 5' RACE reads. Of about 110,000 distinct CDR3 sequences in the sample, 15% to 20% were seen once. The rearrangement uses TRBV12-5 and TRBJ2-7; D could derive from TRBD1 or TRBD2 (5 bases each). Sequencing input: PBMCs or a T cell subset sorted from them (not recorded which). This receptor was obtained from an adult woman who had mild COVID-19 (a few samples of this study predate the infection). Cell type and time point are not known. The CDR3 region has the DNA TGTGCTAGTGGTTTTATTCCTACAGGAGGAACCTACGAGCAGTACTTC. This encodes CASGFIPTGGTYEQYF.